The following is a TCR beta chain sequence with its context. Its antigen is as yet unknown. This specimen comes from a study of vaccination effects on CD4 cells after COVID-19. On the study more broadly: For each well, roughly 2 million PBMC were cultured with about 10 IU/ml IL-2 and about 9.9 ug/ml peptides. General study findings and limits: Marked clonal contraction of infection- and vaccine-induced clones was seen late after vaccination.

After less than twelve days in culture, the CD4+ T cells were isolated. Vaccine recipients, nucleocapsid antibody negative, had no prior SARS-CoV-2 infection. Half the medium was replaced with IL-2 medium on days 3 and 7. TCRdb's table, derived via immunoSEQ multiplex PCR, lists solely in-frame clones and lacks some. Of roughly 31,000 clones in the sample, around three quarters were seen once. CDR3 length: 15 residues. Germline V CDR1 and CDR2: SGHVS, FNYEAQ. V shed 5 bases and J 1 base; nucleotides not matched to a gene: 6. The rearrangement joins TRBV7-6 to TRBJ2-5; 8 positions match TRBD1. The specimen was CD4+ T cells from PBMCs cultured without peptide, collected before COVID-19 vaccination. This TCR was sampled from a human donor who received a COVID-19 vaccine. DNA of the CDR3: TGTGCCAGCAGCCTTGCGGACAGGGCCCAAGAGACCCAGTACTTC. Translating it yields CASSLADRAQETQYF.